The entry below gives a single T cell receptor (beta chain) sequence along with its context. Its specificity is unknown. J gave up 9 bases and V 1 base, and 1 base lay outside the gene matches. The CDR3 runs 12 residues. CDR1 SNHLY and CDR2 FYNNEI come from the germline V gene. The sample originates from a study of cytotoxic CD8 clonotypes in ibrutinib-treated CLL. Study context: Overall, roughly 25 responses were partial and 2 complete; following median 68 months, about 15 patients stayed remitted and approximately 12 progressed. Findings of the study overall: Contraction or stability on treatment characterized the public clonotypes, which were uncommon. Higher clonality was seen at ibrutinib response and a return toward baseline at progression.

T cells were sequenced at a targeted depth of 1 in 200,000 to 1 in 1 million. The data were produced by immunoSEQ multiplex PCR, yet TCRdb's version contains in-frame clones alone and is incomplete. The sample records 95,000 to 100,000 clones, roughly 80% being singletons. The sample consisted of PBMCs, taken after 12 months of ibrutinib treatment. The rearrangement uses TRBV2 and TRBJ1-1; TRBD1 aligns across 8 bases. The TCR was taken from a human donor with chronic lymphocytic leukemia. The CDR3 DNA is TGTGCCAGCAGTGAAGGGACAGGGAAAGCTTTCTTT. Protein product: CASSEGTGKAFF.